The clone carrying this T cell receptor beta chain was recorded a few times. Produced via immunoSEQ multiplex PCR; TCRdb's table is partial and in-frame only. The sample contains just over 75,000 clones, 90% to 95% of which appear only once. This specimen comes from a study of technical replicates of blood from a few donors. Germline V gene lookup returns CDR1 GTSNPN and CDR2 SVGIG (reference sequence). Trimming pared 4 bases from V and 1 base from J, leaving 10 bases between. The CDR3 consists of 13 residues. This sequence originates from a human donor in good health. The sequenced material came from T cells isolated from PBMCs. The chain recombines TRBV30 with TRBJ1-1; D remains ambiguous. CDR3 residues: CAWKLARNTEAFF. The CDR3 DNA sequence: TGTGCCTGGAAGCTTGCGAGGAACACTGAAGCTTTCTTT.